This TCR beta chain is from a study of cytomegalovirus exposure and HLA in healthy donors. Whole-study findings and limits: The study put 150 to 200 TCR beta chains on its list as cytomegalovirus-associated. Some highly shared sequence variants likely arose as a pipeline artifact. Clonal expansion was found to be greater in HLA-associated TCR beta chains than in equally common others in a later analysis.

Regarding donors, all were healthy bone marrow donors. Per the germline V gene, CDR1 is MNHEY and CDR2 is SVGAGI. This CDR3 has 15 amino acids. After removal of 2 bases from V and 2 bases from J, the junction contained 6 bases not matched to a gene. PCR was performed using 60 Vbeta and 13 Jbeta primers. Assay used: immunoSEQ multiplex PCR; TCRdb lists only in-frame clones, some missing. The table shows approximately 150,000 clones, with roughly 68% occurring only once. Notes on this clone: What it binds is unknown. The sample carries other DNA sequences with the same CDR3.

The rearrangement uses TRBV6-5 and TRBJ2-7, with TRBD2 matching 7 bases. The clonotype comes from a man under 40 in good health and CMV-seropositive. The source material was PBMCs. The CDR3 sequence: CASSYVGLAAYEQYF. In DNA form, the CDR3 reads TGTGCCAGCAGTTACGTGGGGCTAGCGGCCTACGAGCAGTACTTC.